This T cell receptor (beta chain) was profiled in a study of vaccination and CD4 T cells after COVID-19. The overall study: Every participant was given two doses of BNT162b2 or mRNA-1273 vaccine. The cells in question were stimulated using overlapping spike peptides derived from SARS-CoV-2, HCoV-NL63, HCoV-OC43 and HCoV-229E.

The Oncomine TCR Beta short-read assay was applied to DNA of cultured CD4+ T cells. TCRdb recomputed calls from the PCR reads with MiXCR, one row per CDR3 protein. The data hold roughly 10,000 distinct CDR3 sequences, with roughly 56% observed a single time. Whole-study results and caveats: When vaccine-specific clones from convalescent patients were examined, 304 of 307 were spike mono-reactive.

Treatment described: 10-day PBMC culture with coronavirus spike peptide pools or control peptides (ViraFEST assay). In the ViraFEST assay, peptide-pool expansion preceded TCR sequencing of expanded clonotypes. Regarding this clonotype: The antigen is not known.

The CDR3 consists of 11 residues. Germline V CDR1 and CDR2: DFQATT, SNEGSKA (reference sequence). V lost 8 bases and J lost 0, with 8 bases in between. The TCR comes from a human donor who had recovered from COVID-19. V gene TRBV20-1 combines with J gene TRBJ2-7; D possibly corresponds to TRBD1 (5 bases). Sequencing used CD4+ T cells from blood, cultured in vitro. This CDR3 is CSRQGSYEQYF. Here the CDR3 DNA reads TGCAGTCGCCAGGGCTCCTACGAGCAGTACTTC.